The clone carrying this T cell receptor (beta chain) was recorded many times. Its antigen remains unknown. Germline lookup yields CDR1 SEHNR and CDR2 FQNEAQ (reference sequence). CDR3 length equals 15 residues. V lost 4 bases and J lost 5, with 17 bases in between. Study-wide points: The larger-cohort validation was restricted to a single TCR beta V-J rearrangement rather than whole repertoires. Tumor Treg TCRs overlapped most with tumor naive CD4+ cells.

The memory fraction was CD4+CD45RO+CD25- cells. Full-length variable regions came from constant-region reverse primers plus semi-nested Nested Universal Primer A PCR. TCRdb reprocessed the 5' RACE reads via MiXCR and lists one record per CDR3 protein. The profile shows roughly 5,300 distinct CDR3 sequences, 36% of them singletons. J is TRBJ2-5 and V is TRBV7-9, with a possible D match to TRBD1 (7 bases). The sample comprised memory CD4+ T cells sorted from blood. Specified subset: memory CD4+ T cells, CD4+CD45RO+CD25-. This TCR was sampled from a female donor with breast cancer. CDR3 coding DNA: TGTGCCAGCAGCTCCGCGATCAGGGGGAGGGAGACCCAGTACTTC. This translates into CASSSAIRGRETQYF.